Below, one TCR beta chain is given with its context. The source of the sample is a study of blood T cell repertoires in COVID-19. As for the study in general: Sources were T cells, B-cell-depleted T cells, or PBMCs; the material itself was cDNA or gDNA.

The CDR3 contains 15 residues. The germline V gene has CDR1 MNHNS and CDR2 SASEGT. V lost 3 bases to trimming and J lost 4 bases, with 14 bases between them. In the authors' workflow: Reference gene primer amplification gave estimated nucleated cell counts. Using immunoSEQ multiplex PCR, the repertoire was profiled, and TCRdb retains in-frame clones only, with some absent. V and J calls and clone size are as listed in that table; D and trimming were resolved from the DNA. The sample holds 200,000 to 250,000 clones, almost 90% seen once. Sequencing used peripheral blood. The chain links TRBV6-1 to TRBJ2-3; D remains unclear. The TCR originated in a man younger than 35 with active or convalescent COVID-19. The chain's CDR3 is CASSDLSRRADTQYF. The CDR3 DNA reads as TGTGCCAGCAGTGATTTGTCCAGACGGGCAGATACGCAGTATTTT.